A selection of T cell receptor beta chains follows, all from one sample in a study of cytomegalovirus exposure and HLA in healthy donors. This table comes from immunoSEQ multiplex PCR, and its TCRdb copy is limited to in-frame clones, with some not included. The sample records approximately 170,000 clones, around four fifths being singletons. Sequencing was performed on PBMCs. The origin of the receptors is a man aged 30 to 39 in good health and CMV-seropositive. Each CDR3 is given with its conserved first and last residue. D genes are given only for firm matches. A clone size is listed for some rows: how often the clone was seen (once, few, many), or a class if it is expanded.

d_call clone_size j_call v_call cdr3_aa cdr3_nt
TRBD2 NA TRBJ2-1 TRBV6-5 CASSILAGPYNEQFF TGTGCCAGCAGTATTCTAGCGGGGCCTTACAATGAGCAGTTCTTC
TRBD1 NA TRBJ1-1 TRBV5-1 CASSLAEGQGGEAFF TGCGCCAGCAGCTTGGCCGAAGGACAGGGTGGTGAAGCTTTCTTT
NA NA TRBJ1-1 TRBV9 CASSATLDRNTEAFF TGTGCCAGCAGCGCCACCCTGGACAGGAACACTGAAGCTTTCTTT
TRBD1 NA TRBJ2-7 TRBV6-5 CASSGTGDEQYF TGTGCCAGCAGCGGGACAGGGGACGAGCAGTACTTC
NA NA TRBJ1-2 TRBV9 CASSVAGPGGYTF TGTGCCAGCAGCGTAGCAGGGCCGGGCGGCTACACCTTC
NA NA TRBJ1-3 TRBV5-4 CASSLGAGGTGNTIYF TGTGCCAGCAGCTTGGGAGCTGGGGGGACTGGAAACACCATATATTTT
NA NA TRBJ2-2 TRBV29-1 CSVHREGGELFF TGCAGCGTCCACAGGGAGGGCGGGGAGCTGTTTTTT
NA NA TRBJ2-7 TRBV6-5 CASSSTTAYTYEQYF TGTGCCAGCAGTTCCACGACAGCCTACACCTACGAGCAGTACTTC
NA few TRBJ1-1 TRBV7-2 CASSPQGGVTEAFF TGTGCCAGCAGCCCCCAGGGAGGGGTCACTGAAGCTTTCTTT
NA NA TRBJ1-1 TRBV20-1 CRPGSNTEAFF TGCAGGCCGGGGTCCAACACTGAAGCTTTCTTT
NA NA TRBJ1-3 TRBV6-5 CASSYGGLYSGNTIYF TGTGCCAGCAGTTATGGGGGACTTTACTCTGGAAACACCATATATTTT
NA NA TRBJ2-5 TRBV7-9 CASSFEVRETQYF TGTGCCAGCAGCTTTGAGGTACGGGAGACCCAGTACTTC
TRBD1 once TRBJ1-2 TRBV9 CASSRGQGDYGYTF TGTGCCAGCAGCCGGGGACAGGGGGACTATGGCTACACCTTC
NA NA TRBJ1-5 TRBV10-2 CASTDSRNQPQHF TGCGCCAGCACAGACAGTCGAAATCAGCCCCAGCATTTT
TRBD1 few TRBJ2-7 TRBV11-2 CASSPGTGPYEQYF TGTGCCAGCAGCCCTGGGACAGGGCCCTACGAGCAGTACTTC
NA NA TRBJ1-5 TRBV30 CAWSIDRQGQPQHF TGTGCCTGGAGTATCGACAGGCAGGGTCAGCCCCAGCATTTT
TRBD2 NA TRBJ2-1 TRBV7-9 CASSLAGGTLYNEQFF TGTGCCAGCAGCTTAGCGGGAGGGACCCTCTACAATGAGCAGTTCTTC
NA few TRBJ2-1 TRBV5-1 CASSFSSQYNEQFF TGCGCCAGCAGCTTTTCTTCGCAGTACAATGAGCAGTTCTTC
TRBD2 NA TRBJ2-3 TRBV6-4 CASSRTSGGTDTQYF TGTGCCAGCAGTAGGACTAGCGGAGGCACAGATACGCAGTATTTT
NA few TRBJ2-1 TRBV7-2 CASTVNSQPTVANNEQFF TGTGCCAGCACCGTAAACTCCCAACCAACCGTCGCGAACAATGAGCAGTTCTTC
TRBD1 once TRBJ1-1 TRBV5-4 CASTTTGGNTEAFF TGTGCCAGCACCACAACAGGGGGGAACACTGAAGCTTTCTTT
TRBD1 NA TRBJ1-1 TRBV18 CASSPLTGGVNTEAFF TGTGCCAGCTCACCTTTAACAGGGGGGGTGAACACTGAAGCTTTCTTT
TRBD1 NA TRBJ1-6 TRBV27 CASLGQGNSPLHF TGTGCCAGCCTCGGACAGGGGAATTCACCCCTCCACTTT
TRBD2 NA TRBJ2-2 TRBV14 CASSQSGGLNTGELFF TGTGCCAGCAGCCAAAGCGGGGGCCTGAACACCGGGGAGCTGTTTTTT
TRBD2 NA TRBJ2-1 TRBV25-1 CASSEGSGGAPNEQFF TGTGCCAGCAGTGAAGGAAGCGGGGGGGCCCCCAATGAGCAGTTCTTC
NA once TRBJ1-2 TRBV19 CASSRDGRAYGYTF TGTGCCAGTAGTCGAGATGGCAGGGCCTATGGCTACACCTTC
NA NA TRBJ2-1 TRBV9 CASSARGEQFF TGTGCCAGCAGCGCCCGAGGGGAGCAGTTCTTC
TRBD1 NA TRBJ1-5 TRBV30 CAWSAGGYQPQHF TGTGCCTGGAGTGCAGGGGGCTATCAGCCCCAGCATTTT
NA many TRBJ2-2 TRBV7-6 CASSLTGPNTGELFF TGTGCCAGCAGCTTAACAGGACCTAACACCGGGGAGCTGTTTTTT
NA NA TRBJ2-2 TRBV7-8 CASSLVPATGNTGELFF TGTGCCAGCAGCTTAGTTCCCGCCACGGGGAACACCGGGGAGCTGTTTTTT
NA NA TRBJ2-7 TRBV7-2 CASSHGSYEQYF TGTGCCAGCAGCCACGGCTCCTACGAGCAGTACTTC
NA NA TRBJ2-5 TRBV6-6 CASSGTRTQETQYF TGTGCCAGCAGCGGGACAAGGACTCAAGAGACCCAGTACTTC
NA once TRBJ2-7 TRBV5-6 CASSLGGGDSEQYF TGTGCCAGCAGCTTGGGAGGGGGGGACTCCGAGCAGTACTTC
NA NA TRBJ1-1 TRBV21-1 CASSKGGDCTEAFF TGTGCCAGCAGCAAAGGGGGGGACTGCACTGAAGCTTTCTTT
NA NA TRBJ2-2 TRBV5-1 CASSAGQTNTGELFF TGCGCCAGCAGCGCGGGACAGACGAACACCGGGGAGCTGTTTTTT
TRBD2 NA TRBJ2-5 TRBV7-7 CASSLSGGERETQYF TGTGCTAGCAGCCTTAGCGGGGGGGAGCGAGAGACCCAGTACTTC
TRBD1 NA TRBJ2-1 TRBV5-1 CASSTRQGIGIDEQFF TGCGCCAGCAGCACAAGACAGGGGATCGGTATAGATGAGCAGTTCTTC
NA NA TRBJ1-4 TRBV14 CASSRGGYEKLFF TGTGCCAGCAGCAGGGGAGGGTATGAAAAACTGTTTTTT
NA NA TRBJ2-5 TRBV13 CASSTSGLRETQYF TGTGCCAGCAGCACATCGGGACTGCGAGAGACCCAGTACTTC
NA NA TRBJ2-3 TRBV29-1 CSVEERGPMTDTQYF TGCAGCGTTGAAGAGCGGGGGCCCATGACAGATACGCAGTATTTT
TRBD1 NA TRBJ2-2 TRBV2 CAIDRVPYTGELFF TGTGCCATTGACAGGGTCCCTTACACCGGGGAGCTGTTTTTT
NA NA TRBJ2-3 TRBV20-1 CSASKTRVF TGCAGTGCTAGTAAGACTAGAGTGTTT
TRBD1 NA TRBJ1-1 TRBV27 CASSDGTGWTEAFF TGTGCCAGCAGTGACGGGACAGGGTGGACTGAAGCTTTCTTT
NA NA TRBJ2-1 TRBV19 CASSVTPYNEQFF TGTGCCAGTAGTGTTACTCCCTACAATGAGCAGTTCTTC
NA NA TRBJ1-2 TRBV5-6 CASSGGGNYGYTF TGTGCCAGCAGCGGCGGCGGCAACTATGGCTACACCTTC
TRBD1 NA TRBJ1-4 TRBV2 CASSGTGGASEKLFF TGTGCCAGCAGTGGAACAGGGGGCGCGAGTGAAAAACTGTTTTTT
NA NA TRBJ1-6 TRBV10-3 CAISELEGNSPLHF TGTGCCATCAGTGAGCTTGAGGGTAACTCACCCCTCCACTTT
TRBD1 NA TRBJ1-2 TRBV7-9 CASSPRQGPNYGYTF TGTGCCAGCAGCCCTAGACAGGGTCCTAACTATGGCTACACCTTC
NA NA TRBJ2-3 TRBV5-1 CASTELEADTQYF TGCGCCAGCACCGAACTCGAGGCAGATACGCAGTATTTT
TRBD2 NA TRBJ2-5 TRBV5-1 CASSLGRGGGHQETQYF TGCGCCAGCAGCTTGGGTCGGGGGGGAGGGCATCAAGAGACCCAGTACTTC
NA NA TRBJ1-2 TRBV27 CASRQTGSNYGYTF TGTGCCAGCAGGCAAACAGGTTCTAACTATGGCTACACCTTC
NA NA TRBJ1-1 TRBV20-1 CSARVPGGAFF TGCAGTGCTAGAGTGCCGGGAGGAGCTTTCTTT
TRBD1 NA TRBJ2-7 TRBV7-2 CASSVQGAVSSYEQYF TGTGCCAGCAGCGTTCAGGGGGCTGTGAGCTCCTACGAGCAGTACTTC
TRBD1 NA TRBJ2-7 TRBV27 CASSWGQGYEQYF TGTGCCAGCAGTTGGGGACAGGGCTACGAGCAGTACTTC
TRBD2 NA TRBJ2-5 TRBV7-8 CASSPRTSGGLETQYF TGTGCCAGCAGCCCGAGGACTAGCGGGGGCTTAGAGACCCAGTACTTC